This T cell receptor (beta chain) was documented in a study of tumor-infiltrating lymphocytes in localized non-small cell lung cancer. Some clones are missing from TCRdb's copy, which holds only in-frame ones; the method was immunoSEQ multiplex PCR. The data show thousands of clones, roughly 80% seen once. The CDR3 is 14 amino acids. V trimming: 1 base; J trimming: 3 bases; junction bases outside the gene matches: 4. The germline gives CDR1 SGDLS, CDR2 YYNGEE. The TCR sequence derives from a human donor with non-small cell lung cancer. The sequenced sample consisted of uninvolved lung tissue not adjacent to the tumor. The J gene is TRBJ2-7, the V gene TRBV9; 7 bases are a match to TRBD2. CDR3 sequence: CASSVRGGVYEQYF. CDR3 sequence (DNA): TGTGCCAGCAGCGTACGGGGAGGGGTCTACGAGCAGTACTTC. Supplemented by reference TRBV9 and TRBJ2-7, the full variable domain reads DSGVTQTPKHLITATGQRVTLRCSPRSGDLSVYWYQQSLDQGLQFLIQYYNGEERAKGNILERFSAQQFPDLHSELNLSSLELGDSALYFCASSVRGGVYEQYFGPGTRLTVT.